This T cell receptor beta chain was identified during a study of CD8+ T cells in alopecia areata. This clone was detected only a few times. Its antigen remains unknown. CD25+CD127- cells were obtained by sorting CD4+ cells, for about five patients. Collected material from alopecia areata patients comprised lesional scalp punch biopsies and peripheral blood. Cell sorting was applied to PBMCs, and CD4+ and CD8+ T cells were collected. Once RNA had been extracted, it was reverse transcribed into cDNA to act as the sequencing template. Only in-frame clones appear in the TCRdb table, and some are missing; sequencing was by immunoSEQ multiplex PCR. The data hold 35,000 to 45,000 clones, with less than 55% observed a single time. CDR1 SGHTA and CDR2 FQGNSA come from the germline V gene. There are 15 residues in the CDR3. V was trimmed by 5 bases and J by 1 base, leaving 12 bases between them. Study-wide findings and caveats: Elevated clonality characterized lesional scalp relative to normal scalp, particularly in alopecia totalis/universalis.

The source of this sequence is a human donor with alopecia areata. The sequenced sample consisted of CD4+ Tregs sorted from blood. The V gene is TRBV7-2, the J gene TRBJ1-5; D ambiguous. Here the CDR3 DNA reads TGTGCCAGCAGCCCTGGTACGCGGAGCAATCAGCCCCAGCATTTT. Translating gives CASSPGTRSNQPQHF.